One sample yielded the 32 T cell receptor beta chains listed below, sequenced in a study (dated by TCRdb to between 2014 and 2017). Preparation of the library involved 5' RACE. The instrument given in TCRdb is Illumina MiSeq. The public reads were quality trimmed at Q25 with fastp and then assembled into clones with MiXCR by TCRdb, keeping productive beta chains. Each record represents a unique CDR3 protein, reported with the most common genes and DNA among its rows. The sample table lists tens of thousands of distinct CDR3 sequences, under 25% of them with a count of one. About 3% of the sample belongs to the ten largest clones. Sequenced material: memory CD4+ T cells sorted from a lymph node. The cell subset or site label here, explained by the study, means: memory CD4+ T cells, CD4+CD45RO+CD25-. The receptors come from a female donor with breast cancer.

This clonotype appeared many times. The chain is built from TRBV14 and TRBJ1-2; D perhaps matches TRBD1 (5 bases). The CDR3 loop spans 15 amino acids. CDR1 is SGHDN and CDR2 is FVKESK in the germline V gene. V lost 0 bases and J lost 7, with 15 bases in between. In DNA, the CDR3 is TGTGCCAGCAGCCAAGAAGTTTCCGGGGCGGGTGGCTACACCTTC. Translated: CASSQEVSGAGGYTF.

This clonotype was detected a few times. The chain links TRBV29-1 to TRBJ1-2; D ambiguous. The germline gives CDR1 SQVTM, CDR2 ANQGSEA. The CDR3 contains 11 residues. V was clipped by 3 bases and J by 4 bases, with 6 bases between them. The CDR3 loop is CSVEGSYGYTF. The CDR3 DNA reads TGCAGCGTTGAGGGGTCCTATGGCTACACCTTC.

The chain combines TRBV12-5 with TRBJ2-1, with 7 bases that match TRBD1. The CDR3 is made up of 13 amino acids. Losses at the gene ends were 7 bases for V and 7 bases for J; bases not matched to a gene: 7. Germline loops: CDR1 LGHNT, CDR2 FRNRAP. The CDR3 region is CASAQDRANEQFF. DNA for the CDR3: TGTGCTAGTGCCCAAGACAGGGCTAATGAGCAGTTCTTC.

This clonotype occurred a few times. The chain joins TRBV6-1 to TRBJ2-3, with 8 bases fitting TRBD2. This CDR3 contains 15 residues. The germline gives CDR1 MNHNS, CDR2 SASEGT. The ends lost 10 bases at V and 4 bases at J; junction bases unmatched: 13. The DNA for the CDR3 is TGTGCCACGACCCTCCAACGGGGGGGCTCAGATACGCAGTATTTT. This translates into CATTLQRGGSDTQYF.

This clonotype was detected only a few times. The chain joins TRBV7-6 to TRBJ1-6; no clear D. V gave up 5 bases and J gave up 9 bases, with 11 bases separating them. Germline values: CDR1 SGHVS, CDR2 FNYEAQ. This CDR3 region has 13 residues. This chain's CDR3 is CASSLELFSPLHF. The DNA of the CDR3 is TGTGCCAGCAGCCTAGAGCTGTTTTCACCCCTCCACTTT.

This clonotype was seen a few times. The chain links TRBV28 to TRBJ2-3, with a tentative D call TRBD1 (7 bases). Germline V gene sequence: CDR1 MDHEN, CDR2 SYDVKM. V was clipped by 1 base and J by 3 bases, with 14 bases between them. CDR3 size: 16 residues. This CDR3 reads CASSLSQGGRTDTQYF. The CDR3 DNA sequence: TGTGCCAGCAGTTTATCGCAGGGGGGACGTACAGATACGCAGTATTTT.

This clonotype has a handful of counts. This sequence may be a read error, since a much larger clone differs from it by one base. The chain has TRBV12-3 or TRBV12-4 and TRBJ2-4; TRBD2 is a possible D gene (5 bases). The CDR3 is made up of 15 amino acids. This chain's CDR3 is CASSSGLGVKNVQYF. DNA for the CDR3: TGTGCCAGCAGTTCGGGCCTGGGAGTCAAAAACGTTCAGTACTTC.

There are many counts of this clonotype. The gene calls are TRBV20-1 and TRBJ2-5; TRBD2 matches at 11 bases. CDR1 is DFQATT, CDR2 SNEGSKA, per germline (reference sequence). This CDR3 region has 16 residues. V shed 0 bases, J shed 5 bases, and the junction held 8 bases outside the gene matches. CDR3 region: CSARDLSGRVWETQYF. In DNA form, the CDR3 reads TGCAGTGCTAGAGACCTTAGCGGGAGGGTGTGGGAGACCCAGTACTTC.

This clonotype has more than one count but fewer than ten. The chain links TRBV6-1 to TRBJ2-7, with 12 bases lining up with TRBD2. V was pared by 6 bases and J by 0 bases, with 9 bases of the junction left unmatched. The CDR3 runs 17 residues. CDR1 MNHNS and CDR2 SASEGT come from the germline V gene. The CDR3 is CASRELAGGTPSYEQYF. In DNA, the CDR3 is TGTGCCAGCAGGGAACTAGCGGGAGGCACGCCCTCCTACGAGCAGTACTTC.

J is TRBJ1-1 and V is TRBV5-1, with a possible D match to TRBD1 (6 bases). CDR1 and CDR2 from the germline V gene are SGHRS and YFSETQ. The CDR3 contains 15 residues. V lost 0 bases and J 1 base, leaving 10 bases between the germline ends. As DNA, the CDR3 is TGCGCCAGCAGCTTGGGGGGGCTGAGGAACACTGAAGCTTTCTTT. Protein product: CASSLGGLRNTEAFF.

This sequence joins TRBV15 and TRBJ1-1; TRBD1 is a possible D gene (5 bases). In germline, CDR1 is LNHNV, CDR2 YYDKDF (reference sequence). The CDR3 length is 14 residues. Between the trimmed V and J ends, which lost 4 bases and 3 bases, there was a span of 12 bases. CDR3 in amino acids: CATSKNRRDTEAFF. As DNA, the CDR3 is TGTGCCACCAGCAAAAACAGGAGGGACACTGAAGCTTTCTTT.

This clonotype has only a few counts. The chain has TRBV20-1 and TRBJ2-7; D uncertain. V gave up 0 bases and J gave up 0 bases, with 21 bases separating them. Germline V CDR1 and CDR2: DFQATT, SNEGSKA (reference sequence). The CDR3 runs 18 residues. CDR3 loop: CSAREVKGISLSSYEQYF. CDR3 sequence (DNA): TGCAGTGCTAGAGAGGTAAAAGGGATCTCCCTAAGCTCCTACGAGCAGTACTTC.

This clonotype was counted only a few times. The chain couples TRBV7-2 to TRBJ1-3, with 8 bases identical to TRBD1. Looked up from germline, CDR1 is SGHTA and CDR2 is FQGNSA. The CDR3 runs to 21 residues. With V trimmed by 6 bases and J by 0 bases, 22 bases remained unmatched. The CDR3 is CASSLGQEEPLSYLSGNTIYF. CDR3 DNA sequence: TGTGCCAGCAGTCTGGGACAGGAAGAACCCCTCTCCTACCTCTCTGGAAACACCATATATTTT.

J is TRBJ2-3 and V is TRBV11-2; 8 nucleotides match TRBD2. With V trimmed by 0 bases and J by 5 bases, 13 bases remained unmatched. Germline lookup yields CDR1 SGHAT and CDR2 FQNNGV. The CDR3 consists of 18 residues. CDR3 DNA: TGTGCCAGCAGCTTAGATGGTCTAGTTGGGACTAGGGGAGATACGCAGTATTTT. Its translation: CASSLDGLVGTRGDTQYF.

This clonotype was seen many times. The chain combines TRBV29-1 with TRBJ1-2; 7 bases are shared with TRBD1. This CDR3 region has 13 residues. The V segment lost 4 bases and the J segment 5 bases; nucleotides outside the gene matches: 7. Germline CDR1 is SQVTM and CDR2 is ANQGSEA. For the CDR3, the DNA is TGCAGCGTTGGGGGATGGGACAGTTATGGCTACACCTTC. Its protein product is CSVGGWDSYGYTF.

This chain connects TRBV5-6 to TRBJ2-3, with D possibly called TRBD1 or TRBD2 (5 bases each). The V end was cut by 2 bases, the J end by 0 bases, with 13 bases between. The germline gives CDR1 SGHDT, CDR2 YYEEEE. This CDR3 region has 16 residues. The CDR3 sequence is CASSLLLGPSTDTQYF. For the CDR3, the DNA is TGTGCCAGCAGCTTATTACTGGGACCTAGCACAGATACGCAGTATTTT.

DNA of the CDR3: TGTGCCAGCTCACCACCGATGTCAGAGACCCAGTACTTC. Its translation is CASSPPMSETQYF. This chain uses TRBV18 with TRBJ2-5; D gene unclear. The CDR3 extends over 13 amino acids. Germline V gene sequence: CDR1 KGHSH, CDR2 LQKENI. With 0 bases removed from V and 4 bases from J, the gap between germline ends came to 6 bases.

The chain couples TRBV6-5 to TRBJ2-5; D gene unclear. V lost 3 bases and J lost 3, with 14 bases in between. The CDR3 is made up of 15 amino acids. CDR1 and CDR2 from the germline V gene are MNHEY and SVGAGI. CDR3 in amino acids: CASSYRLPAKETQYF. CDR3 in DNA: TGTGCCAGCAGTTATCGACTCCCCGCCAAAGAGACCCAGTACTTC.

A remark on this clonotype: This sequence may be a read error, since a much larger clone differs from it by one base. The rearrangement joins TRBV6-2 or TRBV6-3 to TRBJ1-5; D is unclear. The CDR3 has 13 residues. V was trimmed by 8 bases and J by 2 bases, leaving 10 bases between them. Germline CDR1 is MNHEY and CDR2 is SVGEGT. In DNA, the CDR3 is TGTGCCAGCCACGATATGGGCAATCAGCCCCAGCATTTT. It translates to CASHDMGNQPQHF.

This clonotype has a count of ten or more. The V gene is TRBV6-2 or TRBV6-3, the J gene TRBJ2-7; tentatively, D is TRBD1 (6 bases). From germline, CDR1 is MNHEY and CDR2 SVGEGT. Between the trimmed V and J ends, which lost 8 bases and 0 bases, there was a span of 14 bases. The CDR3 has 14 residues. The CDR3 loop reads CASGYRDNSYEQYF. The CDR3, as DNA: TGTGCCAGCGGCTACCGGGACAACTCCTACGAGCAGTACTTC.

In DNA form, the CDR3 reads TGCAGTGCTGTACCGGGCCACTATGGCTACACCTTC. This encodes CSAVPGHYGYTF. The chain carries TRBV20-1 and TRBJ1-2; D is ambiguous. The CDR3 loop spans 12 amino acids. V was cut by 5 bases and J by 3 bases, with 10 bases left in between. Germline V gene data show CDR1 as DFQATT and CDR2 as SNEGSKA (reference sequence).

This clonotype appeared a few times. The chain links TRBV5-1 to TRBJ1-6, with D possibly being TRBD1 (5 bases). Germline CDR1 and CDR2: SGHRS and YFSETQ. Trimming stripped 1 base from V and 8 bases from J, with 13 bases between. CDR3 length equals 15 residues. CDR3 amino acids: CASSLRQGDHSPLHF. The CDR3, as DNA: TGCGCCAGCAGCTTGAGGCAGGGAGACCATTCACCCCTCCACTTT.

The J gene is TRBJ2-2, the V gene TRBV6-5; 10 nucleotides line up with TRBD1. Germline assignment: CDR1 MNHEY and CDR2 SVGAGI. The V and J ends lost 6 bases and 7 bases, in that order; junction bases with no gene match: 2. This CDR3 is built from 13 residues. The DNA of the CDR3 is TGTGCCAGCAGCAGGGACAGGGGCGGGGAGCTGTTTTTT. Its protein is CASSRDRGGELFF.

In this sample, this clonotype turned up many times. DNA of the CDR3: TGTGCCAGCAGCTTAACATGGGACTCTCCAACGCAGTATTTT. Translating gives CASSLTWDSPTQYF. The rearrangement uses TRBV7-2 and TRBJ2-3; D is possibly TRBD2 (6 bases). The germline V and J ends were trimmed by 2 bases and 9 bases, with 15 bases remaining between them. Germline V CDR1 and CDR2: SGHTA, FQGNSA. The CDR3 length is 14 residues.

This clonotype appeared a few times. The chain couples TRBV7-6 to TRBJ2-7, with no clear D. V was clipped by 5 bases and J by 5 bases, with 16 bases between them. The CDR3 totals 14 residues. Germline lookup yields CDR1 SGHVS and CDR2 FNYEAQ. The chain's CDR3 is CASSPIFVGHEQYF. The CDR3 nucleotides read TGTGCCAGCAGCCCCATTTTCGTCGGGCACGAGCAGTACTTC.

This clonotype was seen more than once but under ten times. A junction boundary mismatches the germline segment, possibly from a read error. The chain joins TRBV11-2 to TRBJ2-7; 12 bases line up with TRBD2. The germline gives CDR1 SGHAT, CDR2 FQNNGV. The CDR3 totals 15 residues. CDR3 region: CASSLGTPGTSGQIF. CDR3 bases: TGTGCCAGCAGCTTAGGGACCCCCGGGACTAGCGGGCAGATCTTC.

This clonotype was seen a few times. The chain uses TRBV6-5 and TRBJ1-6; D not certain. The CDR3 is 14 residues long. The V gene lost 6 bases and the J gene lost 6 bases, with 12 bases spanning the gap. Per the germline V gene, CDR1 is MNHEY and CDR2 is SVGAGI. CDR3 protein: CASRRPDGNSPLHF. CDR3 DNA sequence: TGTGCCAGCAGACGCCCGGACGGTAATTCACCCCTCCACTTT.

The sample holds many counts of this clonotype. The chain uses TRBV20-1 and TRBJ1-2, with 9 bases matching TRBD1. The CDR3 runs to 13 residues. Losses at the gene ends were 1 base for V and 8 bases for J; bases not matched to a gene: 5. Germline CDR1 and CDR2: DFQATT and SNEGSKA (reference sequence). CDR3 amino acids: CSARGQGEEGYTF. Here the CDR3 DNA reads TGCAGTGCTAGAGGACAGGGGGAGGAAGGCTACACCTTC.

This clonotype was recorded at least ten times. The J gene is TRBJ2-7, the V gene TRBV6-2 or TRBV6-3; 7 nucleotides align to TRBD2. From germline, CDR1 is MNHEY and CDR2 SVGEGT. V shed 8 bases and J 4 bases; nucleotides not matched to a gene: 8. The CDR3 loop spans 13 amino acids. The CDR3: CASATSVPYEQYF. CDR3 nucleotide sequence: TGTGCCAGCGCTACTAGCGTGCCTTACGAGCAGTACTTC.

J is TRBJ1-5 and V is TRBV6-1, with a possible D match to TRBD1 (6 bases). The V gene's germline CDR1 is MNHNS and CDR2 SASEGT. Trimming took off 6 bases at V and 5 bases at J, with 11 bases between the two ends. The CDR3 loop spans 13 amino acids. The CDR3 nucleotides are TGTGCCAGCAGCCAGGGGAAGGATCAGCCCCAGCATTTT. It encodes CASSQGKDQPQHF.

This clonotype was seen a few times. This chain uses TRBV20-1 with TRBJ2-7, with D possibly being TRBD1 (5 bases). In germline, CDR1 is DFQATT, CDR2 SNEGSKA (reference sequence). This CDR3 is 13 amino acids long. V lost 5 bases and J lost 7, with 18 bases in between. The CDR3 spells CSASTGPLGEQYF. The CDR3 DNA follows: TGCAGTGCTTCCACAGGCCCCCTCGGTGAGCAGTACTTC.

CDR3 loop: CASTFGPPTEAFF. In DNA, the CDR3 is TGCGCCAGCACCTTCGGACCCCCTACTGAAGCTTTCTTT. The gene calls are TRBV5-1 and TRBJ1-1, with no clear D. CDR1 is SGHRS and CDR2 is YFSETQ in the germline V gene. V lost 6 bases to trimming and J lost 5 bases, with 14 bases between them. The CDR3 has 13 residues.